The 8 T cell receptor beta chains presented below share a single source sample, sequenced in a study of T-cell memory formation after mild COVID-19. TCRdb used MiXCR to reprocess the 5' RACE reads, holding one entry per CDR3 protein. There are around 340,000 distinct CDR3 sequences in the sample; about 21% occur only once, and about 12% lies in the top ten. Sequenced sample: PBMCs or a T cell subset sorted from them (not recorded which). Receptors originate from an adult woman who had mild COVID-19 (a few samples of this study predate the infection). Cell type and time point are not known.

The table lists this clonotype with a few counts. The chain has TRBV3-1 and TRBJ2-1; D gene unclear. Trimming pared 0 bases from V and 12 bases from J, leaving 12 bases between. Germline V CDR1 and CDR2: LGHDT, YNNKEL (reference sequence). The CDR3 loop spans 13 amino acids. CDR3 loop: CASSQDHYLGQFF. The CDR3 DNA is TGTGCCAGCAGCCAAGATCATTACCTCGGGCAGTTCTTC.

The V call is TRBV2, the J call TRBJ2-5, with D possibly called TRBD1 or TRBD2 (5 bases each). The germline V gene has CDR1 SNHLY and CDR2 FYNNEI. Deletions cut 2 bases from V and 4 bases from J, with 14 bases between. The CDR3 spans 15 residues. For the CDR3, the DNA is TGTGCCAGCAGTGAAACCCCCGGGACCAGAGAGACCCAGTACTTC. Its translation: CASSETPGTRETQYF. The variable domain in full, completed from reference TRBV2 and TRBJ2-5, reads EPEVTQTPSHQVTQMGQEVILRCVPISNHLYFYWYRQILGQKVEFLVSFYNNEISEKSEIFDDQFSVERPDGSNFTLKIRSTKLEDSAMYFCASSETPGTRETQYFGPGTRLLVL.

This clonotype was detected only a few times. This rearrangement joins TRBV5-1 to TRBJ2-7; 7 bases agree with TRBD2. Germline loops: CDR1 SGHRS, CDR2 YFSETQ. V lost 5 bases to trimming and J lost 1 base; unmatched junction nucleotides: 6. This CDR3 is built from 14 residues. The CDR3: CASSWRGSSYEQYF. The DNA for the CDR3 is TGCGCCAGCAGTTGGCGGGGGAGTTCCTACGAGCAGTACTTC. Complete variable domain (other parts from reference TRBV5-1 and TRBJ2-7): KAGVTQTPRYLIKTRGQQVTLSCSPISGHRSVSWYQQTPGQGLQFLFEYFSETQRNKGNFPGRFSGRQFSNSRSEMNVSTLELGDSALYLCASSWRGSSYEQYFGPGTRLTVT.

This clonotype has more than one count but fewer than ten. The V and J genes are TRBV7-2 and TRBJ1-2; D is undetermined. The CDR3 runs 14 residues. The V end lost 0 bases, the J end lost 4 bases, and 9 bases lay between the germline ends. Germline V gene lookup returns CDR1 SGHTA and CDR2 FQGNSA. CDR3: CASSLAQRSYGYTF. The CDR3 DNA sequence: TGTGCCAGCAGCTTAGCGCAAAGGAGCTATGGCTACACCTTC.

This clonotype was seen more than once but under ten times. The chain has TRBV29-1 and TRBJ2-1, with TRBD2 matching over 9 bases. Germline V CDR1 and CDR2: SQVTM, ANQGSEA. This CDR3 is built from 14 residues. Trimming took 7 bases from V and 6 from J; bases not matched to a gene: 10. The DNA of the CDR3 is TGCAGCGCCGGAAAAGCGGGGGGTATCAATGAGCAGTTCTTC. Translating gives CSAGKAGGINEQFF.

This rearrangement joins TRBV20-1 to TRBJ1-2; D unclear. Trimming removed 3 bases at V and 8 bases at J, with 10 bases between. There are 11 residues in the CDR3. Germline CDR1 is DFQATT and CDR2 is SNEGSKA (reference sequence). CDR3 DNA: TGCAGTGCTAGGTATATGGGAGGCTACACCTTC. It codes for CSARYMGGYTF.

This clonotype was counted between two and nine times. The chain uses TRBV7-2 and TRBJ1-1, with TRBD1 as a possible D gene (5 bases). The V gene's germline CDR1 is SGHTA and CDR2 FQGNSA. The CDR3 contains 15 residues. Trimming pared 5 bases from V and 3 bases from J, leaving 16 bases between. CDR3 region: CASSPQAGRDTEAFF. In DNA form, the CDR3 reads TGTGCCAGCAGCCCCCAGGCAGGGAGGGACACTGAAGCTTTCTTT.

V usage is TRBV29-1 and J usage is TRBJ1-2; the D is unclear. Germline loops: CDR1 SQVTM, CDR2 ANQGSEA. The CDR3 has 9 residues. The V end lost 2 bases, the J end lost 8 bases, and 3 bases lay between the germline ends. The CDR3 loop reads CSVERGYTF. CDR3 nucleotide sequence: TGCAGCGTTGAAAGGGGCTACACCTTC.